Listed here are 19 T cell receptor beta chains from one sample, sequenced in a study of T cell responses to AZD1222 COVID-19 vaccine. The repertoire was sequenced with immunoSEQ multiplex PCR; TCRdb's copy has only in-frame clones and lacks some. The table has roughly 120,000 clones, approximately 94% seen once; the top ten hold less than 6%. This specimen was peripheral blood, taken 28 days after the second AZD1222 dose. The receptors originated from an adult who received the AZD1222 COVID-19 vaccine.

The chain carries TRBV19 and TRBJ2-3; D might be TRBD1 (6 bases). V shed 4 bases and J shed 0 bases, with 11 bases lying between them. Germline CDR1 LNHDA, CDR2 SQIVND (reference sequence). CDR3 size: 15 residues. The CDR3 DNA reads as TGTGCCAGTAGTAGGGGGCGCGGGAGCACAGATACGCAGTATTTT. This gives the protein CASSRGRGSTDTQYF.

The table lists this clone with a few counts. The genes are TRBV27 and TRBJ1-6; D uncertain. The V end was cut by 6 bases, the J end by 0 bases, with 6 bases between. The germline V gene has CDR1 MNHEY and CDR2 SMNVEV (reference sequence). The CDR3 is 14 residues long. This CDR3 reads CASRYGSYNSPLHF. The CDR3 DNA follows: TGTGCCAGCAGATATGGCTCCTATAATTCACCCCTCCACTTT.

The gene calls are TRBV30 and TRBJ1-5; D is possibly TRBD1 (6 bases). The CDR3 totals 14 residues. Germline V gene data show CDR1 as GTSNPN and CDR2 as SVGIG (reference sequence). The germline V and J ends were trimmed by 4 bases and 3 bases, with 13 bases remaining between them. In DNA form, the CDR3 reads TGTGCCTGGAATCCTCAGGGGATCAATCAGCCCCAGCATTTT. The encoded protein is CAWNPQGINQPQHF.

The genes are TRBV11-2 and TRBJ1-6, with D hard to call. Trimming removed 1 base at V and 13 bases at J, with 11 bases between. Germline V gene lookup returns CDR1 SGHAT and CDR2 FQNNGV. CDR3 length equals 13 residues. The CDR3, as DNA: TGTGCCAGCAGCTTAGGAACCACCCCGCCCCTCCACTTT. It specifies CASSLGTTPPLHF.

Notes on this clone: No conserved phenylalanine or tryptophan ends this CDR3, so it is likely a read error. It is unclear where the CDR3 begins or ends on the DNA, so no DNA is shown, and the CDR3 is as TCRdb lists it. V and J are TRBV2 and TRBJ2-7. The CDR3 has 12 amino acids, counting both end residues. Germline CDR1 and CDR2: SNHLY and FYNNEI. CDR3 amino acids: CASSEALRDPIL.

This chain links TRBV28 with TRBJ1-1; D perhaps matches TRBD1 (5 bases). Germline V gene sequence: CDR1 MDHEN, CDR2 SYDVKM. Trimming removed 7 bases from V and 0 bases from J, with 9 bases in between. This CDR3 is 13 amino acids long. The chain's CDR3 is CASMAGMNTEAFF. Written as DNA, the CDR3 is TGTGCCAGCATGGCAGGGATGAACACTGAAGCTTTCTTT.

This clone was seen a single time. V is TRBV7-2 and J is TRBJ1-1; D remains ambiguous. Germline V gene sequence: CDR1 SGHTA, CDR2 FQGNSA. The CDR3 has 15 residues. Trimming took off 3 bases at V and 4 bases at J, with 15 bases between the two ends. CDR3 sequence: CASSFYSGSSTEAFF. CDR3 bases: TGTGCCAGCAGCTTTTACTCAGGCAGTAGCACTGAAGCTTTCTTT. Drawing the rest from reference TRBV7-2 and TRBJ1-1, the complete variable domain is GAGVSQSPSNKVTEKGKDVELRCDPISGHTALYWYRQSLGQGLEFLIYFQGNSAPDKSGLPSDRFSAERTGGSVSTLTIQRTQQEDSAVYLCASSFYSGSSTEAFFGQGTRLTVV.

The chain links TRBV4-1 to TRBJ2-1; D might be TRBD1 or TRBD2, each matching 5 bases. Germline lookup yields CDR1 MGHRA and CDR2 YSYEKL. This CDR3 contains 13 residues. With 4 bases removed from V and 7 bases from J, the gap between germline ends came to 11 bases. The CDR3 loop is CASSLNWGNEQFF. The CDR3 nucleotides read TGCGCCAGCAGCCTAAATTGGGGGAATGAGCAGTTCTTC.

The count of this clone is one. V gene TRBV30 combines with J gene TRBJ2-7; perhaps TRBD2 as D (7 bases). Germline CDR1 GTSNPN, CDR2 SVGIG (reference sequence). The CDR3 has 14 residues. V dropped 3 bases and J dropped 2 bases, with 14 bases sitting between them. CDR3 sequence (DNA): TGTGCCTGGAGGGGAGGGGGGACGCCCTACGAGCAGTACTTC. It codes for CAWRGGGTPYEQYF.

The genes are TRBV7-2 and TRBJ1-4; D remains ambiguous. There are 13 residues in the CDR3. The germline V and J ends were trimmed by 0 bases and 8 bases, with 7 bases remaining between them. CDR1 and CDR2 from the germline V gene are SGHTA and FQGNSA. The CDR3 nucleotides read TGTGCCAGCAGCTTAGCAGCCAACGAAAAACTGTTTTTT. Its translation: CASSLAANEKLFF.

The chain uses TRBV18 and TRBJ2-1; no firm D call. The germline V gene has CDR1 KGHSH and CDR2 LQKENI. The CDR3 spans 16 residues. Deletions cut 3 bases from V and 0 bases from J, with 12 bases between. This CDR3 reads CASSPSSQSSYNEQFF. The CDR3 DNA reads as TGTGCCAGCTCACCTTCGTCTCAGAGCTCCTACAATGAGCAGTTCTTC.

The CDR3 nucleotides are TGTGCCACCAGCAGCTCGCGTGGTCTTGAAGCTTTCTTT. As protein: CATSSSRGLEAFF. V is TRBV15 and J is TRBJ1-1, with no clear D. The germline V gene has CDR1 LNHNV and CDR2 YYDKDF (reference sequence). The CDR3 covers 13 residues. The V end was cut by 3 bases, the J end by 7 bases, with 12 bases between.

The V call is TRBV6-1, the J call TRBJ1-1, with D uncertain. CDR3 length: 15 residues. Germline-derived CDR1 and CDR2 are MNHNS and SASEGT. V dropped 0 bases and J dropped 0 bases, with 8 bases sitting between them. CDR3 sequence: CASSEATALNTEAFF. The CDR3 DNA reads as TGTGCCAGCAGTGAAGCAACAGCCTTGAACACTGAAGCTTTCTTT.

The gene calls are TRBV2 and TRBJ1-1; 7 nucleotides match TRBD1. Germline-derived CDR1 and CDR2 are SNHLY and FYNNEI. The ends lost 5 bases at V and 10 bases at J; junction bases unmatched: 16. This CDR3 region has 15 residues. The CDR3 spells CASSPIPTGAQGAFF. The CDR3 bases are TGTGCCAGCAGTCCCATCCCCACAGGGGCGCAGGGAGCTTTCTTT.

This clone was recorded only once. V usage is TRBV7-9 and J usage is TRBJ2-7, with D unresolved. CDR1 SEHNR and CDR2 FQNEAQ come from the germline V gene (reference sequence). V was trimmed by 5 bases and J by 5 bases, leaving 16 bases between them. This CDR3 comprises 14 residues. The CDR3 region has the DNA TGTGCCAGCAGCGCCGGACCTCCGAGGCACGAGCAGTACTTC. Its protein product is CASSAGPPRHEQYF. The complete variable domain, with remaining parts taken from reference TRBV7-9 and TRBJ2-7, reads DTGVSQNPRHKITKRGQNVTFRCDPISEHNRLYWYRQTLGQGPEFLTYFQNEAQLEKSRLLSDRFSAERPKGSFSTLEIQRTEQGDSAMYLCASSAGPPRHEQYFGPGTRLTVT.

The V gene is TRBV3-1 (or the pseudogene TRBV3-2), the J gene TRBJ1-1; D is unresolved. Germline V CDR1 and CDR2: LGHDT, YNNKEL (reference sequence). This CDR3 region has 16 residues. The V end lost 0 bases, the J end lost 1 base, and 12 bases lay between the germline ends. CDR3 in amino acids: CASSQDQPRRNTEAFF. CDR3 nucleotide sequence: TGTGCCAGCAGCCAAGATCAACCTCGGAGGAACACTGAAGCTTTCTTT.

CDR3 nucleotides: TGCGCCAGCCGTCCCGGGACAGGGGGAGGAGAAGCTTTCTTT. Translation: CASRPGTGGGEAFF. The rearrangement uses TRBV5-1 and TRBJ1-1, with TRBD1 identical over 11 bases. Losses at the gene ends were 7 bases for V and 8 bases for J; bases not matched to a gene: 10. This CDR3 contains 14 residues. Germline V gene data show CDR1 as SGHRS and CDR2 as YFSETQ. The full variable domain, rest sourced from reference TRBV5-1 and TRBJ1-1, is KAGVTQTPRYLIKTRGQQVTLSCSPISGHRSVSWYQQTPGQGLQFLFEYFSETQRNKGNFPGRFSGRQFSNSRSEMNVSTLELGDSALYLCASRPGTGGGEAFFGQGTRLTVV.

V and J are TRBV7-2 and TRBJ1-5; D unclear. Germline V gene sequence: CDR1 SGHTA, CDR2 FQGNSA. CDR3 size: 14 residues. V was shortened by 5 bases and J by 4 bases, with 12 bases between the two germline ends. The CDR3 DNA reads TGTGCCAGCAGCCACAGCGGACCGAATCAGCCCCAGCATTTT. Its protein is CASSHSGPNQPQHF.

This chain uses TRBV3-1 (or the pseudogene TRBV3-2) with TRBJ2-2; D perhaps matches TRBD2 (5 bases). Germline-derived CDR1 and CDR2 are LGHDT and YNNKEL (reference sequence). Trimming removed 0 bases from V and 6 bases from J, with 8 bases in between. The CDR3 contains 14 residues. The CDR3 DNA sequence: TGTGCCAGCAGCCAAGACGGGGTGGCCGGGGAGCTGTTTTTT. It is translated as CASSQDGVAGELFF.